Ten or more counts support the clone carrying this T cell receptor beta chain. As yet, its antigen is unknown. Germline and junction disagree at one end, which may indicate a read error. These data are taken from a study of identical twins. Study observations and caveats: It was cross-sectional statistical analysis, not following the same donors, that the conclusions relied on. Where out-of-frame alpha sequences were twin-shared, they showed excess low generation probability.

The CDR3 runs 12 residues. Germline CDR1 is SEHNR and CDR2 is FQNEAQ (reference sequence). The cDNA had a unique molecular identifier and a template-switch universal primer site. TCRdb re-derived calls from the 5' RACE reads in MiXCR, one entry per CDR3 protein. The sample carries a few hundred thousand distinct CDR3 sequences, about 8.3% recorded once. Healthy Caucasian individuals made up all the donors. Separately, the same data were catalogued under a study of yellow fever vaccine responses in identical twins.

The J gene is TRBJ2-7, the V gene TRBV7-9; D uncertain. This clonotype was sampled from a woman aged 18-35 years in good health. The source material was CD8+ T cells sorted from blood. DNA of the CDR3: TGTGCCAGCAGCTCTAATTCCTTCGAGCAGTACTTC. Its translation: CASSSNSFEQYF.